The TCR beta chain described here comes from a study of T-cell reconstitution after alpha-beta-depleted transplantation in children. Study-level findings and limits: Several patients had high TCRbeta diversity at day 60; it came from surviving recipient T cells and thymic progenitors. Reported findings indicate that, about two months after transplant, alpha-beta T cells came from several hundred expanded clones, which were derived from non-depleted graft cells.

Unique molecular identifiers featured in how the TCRbeta library was prepared. TCRdb recomputed calls from the PCR reads with MiXCR, one row per CDR3 protein. The table lists 250,000 to 400,000 distinct CDR3 sequences, around 25% of them singletons, with over 9.5% in the top ten. Notes on this clonotype: Its specificity is unknown.

The sequences come from PBMCs, mostly from graft donor cells, collected 180 days after TCRalphabeta/CD19-depleted stem cell transplant. The clonotype comes from a male patient under 18 who had a stem cell transplant for acute lymphoblastic leukemia, so the T cells may come from the graft donor.

In DNA form, the CDR3 reads TGTGCCAGCAGTTTATTCTCCGGGACAGTGTTCGAGCAGTACTTC. It encodes CASSLFSGTVFEQYF. The chain joins TRBV27 to TRBJ2-7, with 7 bases that match TRBD1. Unmatched junction bases numbered 9, after V lost 1 base and J lost 6 bases. The germline V gene encodes CDR1 MNHEY and CDR2 SMNVEV (reference sequence). The CDR3 extends over 15 amino acids.